This entry concerns a single T cell receptor beta chain. No antigen is known for it. As to treatment: around 19 received Ad26.COV2.S at low or high dose, single or two shots; about 5 received placebo; per-sample allocation not given. Day 63 after the first injection of vaccine or placebo was the sampling time. The sample originates from a study of Ad26.COV2.S vaccination and SARS-CoV-2 variants. In the study overall: By the intramuscular route, Ad26.COV2.S was given once, or twice 56 days apart.

The method was immunoSEQ multiplex PCR; TCRdb's version includes in-frame clones alone and lacks a portion of them. This table holds 380,000 or so clones, 80% to 90% found once. Overall study results and limits: Compared with placebo recipients, vaccine recipients had higher spike-specific TCR breadth. Similar non-spike TCR breadth was observed in recipients of vaccine and of placebo.

The TCR originated in a person aged 18 to 65 who received the Ad26.COV2.S COVID-19 vaccine or a placebo. The specimen was peripheral blood, collected in a trial of Ad26.COV2.S vaccine versus placebo.

The CDR3 DNA is TGTGCCAGCAGCTTGGCGCGGGGGTACACAGATACGCAGTATTTT. It specifies CASSLARGYTDTQYF. The chain has TRBV7-2 and TRBJ2-3, with 7 positions matching TRBD2. CDR3 length: 15 amino acids. J was trimmed by 2 bases and V by 3 bases; bases with no gene match: 5. Germline CDR1 is SGHTA and CDR2 is FQGNSA.